These 20 T cell receptor beta chains were sequenced from one sample in a study of T cell responses to AZD1222 COVID-19 vaccine. The assay was immunoSEQ multiplex PCR, and TCRdb's table has in-frame clones only and misses some. The sample has roughly 70,000 clones; 75% to 90% are singletons. Sequences were derived from peripheral blood, sampled on day 0 of AZD1222 vaccination. The receptors shown here come from an adult in good health.

This chain links TRBV6-6 with TRBJ1-1; D possibly corresponds to TRBD1 (6 bases). Germline V gene sequence: CDR1 MNHNY, CDR2 SVGAGI (reference sequence). The V end lost 2 bases, the J end lost 3 bases, and 13 bases lay between the germline ends. CDR3 length: 15 amino acids. The CDR3 DNA reads as TGTGCCAGCAGTTACACCCAGGCAGGGGACACTGAAGCTTTCTTT. As protein: CASSYTQAGDTEAFF.

The chain combines TRBV30 with TRBJ2-3; 9 nucleotides align to TRBD2. The junction had 5 bases not matched to a gene; V was cut back by 1 base and J by 3 bases. The CDR3 consists of 15 residues. Germline V lookup: CDR1 GTSNPN, CDR2 SVGIG (reference sequence). The CDR3 loop reads CAWSGVSGSTDTQYF. The CDR3 DNA reads as TGTGCCTGGAGTGGGGTTAGCGGGAGTACAGATACGCAGTATTTT.

Remarks on this clone: The junction does not match germline at one end; this may be a read error. The V and J genes are TRBV7-7 and TRBJ2-5; possibly TRBD2 for D (6 bases). The CDR3 has 15 residues. Germline V gives CDR1 SSHAT, CDR2 FNYEAQ (reference sequence). Here the CDR3 reads CASSLGGTLKETQYF. In DNA, the CDR3 is TGTGCTAGCAGCTTAGGAGGGACCCTTAAAGAGACCCAGTACTTC.

This chain connects TRBV19 to TRBJ2-1; 10 bases fit TRBD2. Per the germline V gene, CDR1 is LNHDA and CDR2 is SQIVND (reference sequence). This CDR3 has 14 amino acids. J gave up 6 bases and V 10 bases, and 9 bases lay outside the gene matches. CDR3 sequence reads: CATAYGLAVNEQFF. The CDR3 nucleotides are TGTGCCACCGCTTATGGACTAGCGGTCAATGAGCAGTTCTTC.

The chain links TRBV28 to TRBJ1-1; D is undetermined. Trimming took off 2 bases at V and 0 bases at J, with 13 bases between the two ends. The CDR3 runs 16 residues. Germline V gene data show CDR1 as MDHEN and CDR2 as SYDVKM. CDR3 coding DNA: TGTGCCAGCAGTTTAGATGACCTCGTCCTGAACACTGAAGCTTTCTTT. Protein product: CASSLDDLVLNTEAFF.

This clone was counted a single time. The chain has TRBV12-3 or TRBV12-4 and TRBJ1-5; 8 bases are a match to TRBD1. Trimming at V came to 4 bases and at J to 12 bases, leaving 5 bases not matched to a gene. CDR3 length equals 12 residues. CDR3 in amino acids: CASSSGQGGQHF. The CDR3 nucleotides are TGTGCCAGCAGTTCTGGACAGGGAGGCCAGCATTTT.

This chain links TRBV5-1 with TRBJ2-2; D unclear. Germline CDR1 reads SGHRS; CDR2 reads YFSETQ. The CDR3 is 18 residues long. V was shortened by 0 bases and J by 7 bases, with 22 bases between the two germline ends. In DNA form, the CDR3 reads TGCGCCAGCAGCTTGGCCCCTAACTACCAAACCACCTTCGGGGAGCTGTTTTTT. Its translation: CASSLAPNYQTTFGELFF.

This chain connects TRBV11-2 to TRBJ1-1; TRBD1 might be the D (6 bases). The germline V gene has CDR1 SGHAT and CDR2 FQNNGV. Trimming shortened V by 6 bases and J by 5 bases, and 13 bases separated the two germline ends. The CDR3 runs to 13 residues. The CDR3: CASRNRVETEAFF. CDR3 in DNA: TGTGCCAGCAGGAACAGGGTTGAAACTGAAGCTTTCTTT.

The rearrangement links TRBV7-8 to TRBJ1-1, with a possible D match to TRBD1 (6 bases). CDR3 size: 15 residues. V was cut by 5 bases and J by 4 bases, with 17 bases left in between. CDR1 and CDR2 from the germline V gene are SGHVS and FQNEAQ. CDR3 DNA sequence: TGTGCCAGCAGCCGGCCTCCAGGGGCGAGCACTGAAGCTTTCTTT. Translation gives CASSRPPGASTEAFF. The variable domain in full, completed from reference TRBV7-8 and TRBJ1-1, reads GAGVSQSPRYKVAKRGQDVALRCDPISGHVSLFWYQQALGQGPEFLTYFQNEAQLDKSGLPSDRFFAERPEGSVSTLKIQRTQQEDSAVYLCASSRPPGASTEAFFGQGTRLTVV.

This CDR3 is CASRSSATNSPLHF. CDR3 nucleotides: TGTGCCAGTAGAAGTTCCGCAACTAATTCACCCCTCCACTTT. The chain uses TRBV19 and TRBJ1-6; no definite D call. V was pared by 6 bases and J by 6 bases, with 12 bases between. CDR3 length equals 14 residues. Per the germline V gene, CDR1 is LNHDA and CDR2 is SQIVND (reference sequence). The complete variable domain, with remaining parts taken from reference TRBV19 and TRBJ1-6, reads DGGITQSPKYLFRKEGQNVTLSCEQNLNHDAMYWYRQDPGQGLRLIYYSQIVNDFQKGDIAEGYSVSREKKESFPLTVTSAQKNPTAFYLCASRSSATNSPLHFGNGTRLTVT.

This clone was observed a single time. The chain carries TRBV7-3 and TRBJ1-2; TRBD1 matches 8 bases. The CDR3 extends over 15 amino acids. Unmatched junction bases numbered 12, after V lost 5 bases and J lost 7 bases. Germline V gives CDR1 SGHTA, CDR2 FQGTGA. The chain's CDR3 is CASSLHNSDRAGYTF. The DNA for the CDR3 is TGTGCCAGCAGCCTCCACAACTCGGACAGGGCTGGCTACACCTTC.

This chain uses TRBV7-9 with TRBJ2-1; 9 nucleotides align to TRBD1. CDR1 and CDR2 from the germline V gene are SEHNR and FQNEAQ (reference sequence). After removal of 6 bases from V and 8 bases from J, the junction contained 17 bases not matched to a gene. The CDR3 has 17 amino acids. CDR3: CASRTIPGQGLSDEQFF. The CDR3 DNA sequence: TGTGCCAGCAGAACCATACCGGGACAGGGTTTGTCGGATGAGCAGTTCTTC.

This sequence joins TRBV6-6 and TRBJ1-5; weak D call: TRBD1 (6 bases). The germline V gene encodes CDR1 MNHNY and CDR2 SVGAGI (reference sequence). The CDR3 runs to 15 residues. Trimming stripped 5 bases from V and 5 bases from J, with 16 bases between. DNA of the CDR3: TGTGCCAGCAGTCAGGGGAGGGCCCACGATCAGCCCCAGCATTTT. It yields the protein CASSQGRAHDQPQHF.

This chain links TRBV18 with TRBJ2-1; perhaps TRBD2 as D (6 bases). CDR1 is KGHSH and CDR2 is LQKENI in the germline V gene. This CDR3 has 13 amino acids. Trimming removed 2 bases from V and 10 bases from J, with 12 bases in between. The CDR3, as DNA: TGTGCCAGCTCACCATTCAAGGAGGGGGAGCAGTTCTTC. Protein product: CASSPFKEGEQFF.

This clone has just a few counts. The chain carries TRBV7-2 and TRBJ1-3; D is unclear. V dropped 5 bases and J dropped 0 bases, with 8 bases sitting between them. The length of the CDR3 is 14 residues. Germline assignment: CDR1 SGHTA and CDR2 FQGNSA. The CDR3 region is CASSPRRSGNTIYF. In DNA form, the CDR3 reads TGTGCCAGCAGCCCCCGGCGCTCTGGAAACACCATATATTTT. Using reference TRBV7-2 and TRBJ1-3 for the parts outside the CDR3, the full variable domain is GAGVSQSPSNKVTEKGKDVELRCDPISGHTALYWYRQSLGQGLEFLIYFQGNSAPDKSGLPSDRFSAERTGGSVSTLTIQRTQQEDSAVYLCASSPRRSGNTIYFGEGSWLTVV.

This clone has more than one count but fewer than ten. The J gene is TRBJ2-6, the V gene TRBV30, with 8 bases identical to TRBD2. Germline CDR1 and CDR2: GTSNPN and SVGIG (reference sequence). V was pared by 0 bases and J by 0 bases, with 4 bases of the junction left unmatched. The CDR3 totals 17 residues. CDR3 amino acids: CAWSVWTSPSGANVLTF. The CDR3 DNA follows: TGTGCCTGGAGTGTCTGGACTAGCCCCTCTGGGGCCAACGTCCTGACTTTC.

The table lists this clone with a count of one. This chain uses TRBV6-1 with TRBJ2-7; tentatively, D is TRBD2 (6 bases). Germline V gene data show CDR1 as MNHNS and CDR2 as SASEGT. The length of the CDR3 is 16 residues. Trimming took off 1 base at V and 0 bases at J, with 13 bases between the two ends. CDR3 in DNA: TGTGCCAGCAGTGAAGACCGAACCGGGAGCTCCTACGAGCAGTACTTC. Translated, it gives CASSEDRTGSSYEQYF.

This clone was seen a single time. The chain employs TRBV7-9 and TRBJ1-5; a weak D match, TRBD1 (6 bases). This CDR3 contains 14 residues. CDR1 and CDR2 (germline): SEHNR, FQNEAQ (reference sequence). Trimming stripped 5 bases from V and 4 bases from J, with 12 bases between. The CDR3 region is CASSREGGNQPQHF. In DNA form, the CDR3 reads TGTGCCAGCAGCCGGGAGGGGGGAAATCAGCCCCAGCATTTT.

The rearrangement links TRBV6-1 to TRBJ1-6; D ambiguous. The germline V and J ends were trimmed by 3 bases and 15 bases, with 18 bases remaining between them. Germline CDR1 is MNHNS and CDR2 is SASEGT. This CDR3 region has 14 residues. This chain's CDR3 is CASSDRGLLEHLHF. DNA for the CDR3: TGTGCCAGCAGTGATAGAGGGCTCCTAGAGCACCTCCACTTT.

The rearrangement uses TRBV6-2 or TRBV6-3 and TRBJ2-3; 7 bases map to TRBD2. Germline CDR1 reads MNHEY; CDR2 reads SVGEGT. Trimming took 2 bases from V and 0 from J; bases not matched to a gene: 2. The CDR3 spans 15 residues. The CDR3 DNA is TGTGCCAGCAGTTACCTAGCGGATAGCACAGATACGCAGTATTTT. Amino acids: CASSYLADSTDTQYF.